Below are 18 T cell receptor beta chains sequenced from a single sample in a study of T cells in Graves' hyperthyroidism and ophthalmopathy. Researchers amplified the TCR beta CDR3 regions from RNA transcripts. The TCR CDR3 first-round RT-PCR relied on the HTBI primer set. TCRdb processed the multiplex PCR reads anew with MiXCR; each CDR3 protein has one entry. The sample consists of 600,000 to 900,000 distinct CDR3 sequences, about a sixth of them appearing once. The source material was blood. The receptors stem from a man aged 18 to 35 with Graves' hyperthyroidism.

The chain is built from TRBV6-2 or TRBV6-3 and TRBJ2-2, with D possibly matching TRBD2 (5 bases). Germline V gene sequence: CDR1 MNHEY, CDR2 SVGEGT. This CDR3 comprises 13 residues. V gave up 7 bases and J gave up 5 bases, with 11 bases separating them. This CDR3 is CASTNGGTGELFF. The CDR3 coding sequence is TGTGCCAGCACTAACGGAGGAACCGGGGAGCTGTTTTTT.

This clonotype was seen more than once but under ten times. The CDR3 sequence is CSAQIPGQSWTQYF. The CDR3, as DNA: TGCAGTGCTCAGATCCCGGGACAGTCATGGACCCAGTACTTC. The chain carries TRBV20-1 and TRBJ2-5; 7 nucleotides line up with TRBD1. J was trimmed by 7 bases and V by 5 bases; bases with no gene match: 13. The CDR3 is 14 amino acids. Germline V gene lookup returns CDR1 DFQATT and CDR2 SNEGSKA (reference sequence).

In DNA form, the CDR3 reads TGCAGTGCTAGATTAGTCGGCAACTCCTACGAGCAGTACTTC. Its protein is CSARLVGNSYEQYF. The chain carries TRBV20-1 and TRBJ2-7, with D uncertain. This CDR3 region has 14 residues. Trimming took 2 bases from V and 0 from J, leaving 11 bases between them. Germline values: CDR1 DFQATT, CDR2 SNEGSKA (reference sequence).

The table lists this clonotype with many counts. V gene TRBV7-2 combines with J gene TRBJ2-7, with D perhaps assigned TRBD1 or TRBD2 (6 bases each). CDR3 length: 17 amino acids. V lost 3 bases and J 0 bases, leaving 18 bases between the germline ends. Germline assignment: CDR1 SGHTA and CDR2 FQGNSA. The CDR3, as DNA: TGTGCCAGCAGCTTGGAGGGGGTCGGGGGAGTCTCCTACGAGCAGTACTTC. Its translation: CASSLEGVGGVSYEQYF.

Of note for this clonotype: Since a much larger clone is just one base distant, this may be a read error. The V gene is TRBV28, the J gene TRBJ2-4; D remains ambiguous. The germline CDR1 and CDR2 sequences are MDHEN and SYDVKM. V dropped 5 bases and J dropped 7 bases, with 9 bases sitting between them. The CDR3 sequence is 12 residues long. This CDR3 reads CASSLALNIQYF. CDR3 coding DNA: TGTGCCAGCAGTCTGGCCCTTAACATTCAGTACTTC. The full variable domain, completed using reference TRBV28 and TRBJ2-4, is DVKVTQSSRYLVKRTGEKVFLECVQDMDHENMFWYRQDPGLGLRLIYFSYDVKMKEKGDIPEGYSVSREKKERFSLILESASTNQTSMYLCASSLALNIQYFGAGTRLSVL.

This clonotype was picked up a small number of times. The rearrangement links TRBV7-8 to TRBJ2-5; 8 bases are shared with TRBD1. The CDR3 runs to 16 residues. The germline CDR1 and CDR2 sequences are SGHVS and FQNEAQ. V trimming: 2 bases; J trimming: 3 bases; junction bases outside the gene matches: 8. The CDR3 spells CASSLPRDRREETQYF. The CDR3 DNA reads TGTGCCAGCAGCTTACCCCGGGACAGGAGAGAAGAGACCCAGTACTTC.

This clonotype was seen a few times. The gene calls are TRBV20-1 and TRBJ2-1; the D gene is possibly TRBD2 (5 bases). Trimming took 0 bases from V and 10 from J, leaving 7 bases between them. This CDR3 comprises 11 residues. The V gene's germline CDR1 is DFQATT and CDR2 SNEGSKA (reference sequence). The CDR3 sequence is CSAREASEQFF. Written as DNA, the CDR3 is TGCAGTGCTAGAGAGGCTAGCGAGCAGTTCTTC.

This clonotype was seen more than once but under ten times. This chain connects TRBV4-1 to TRBJ1-1; the match to TRBD1 covers 7 bases. The CDR3 has 14 amino acids. Germline V CDR1 and CDR2: MGHRA, YSYEKL. With 0 bases clipped from V and 7 bases from J, the junction kept 5 bases outside the gene matches. The CDR3 sequence: CASSQENRGVEAFF. The CDR3 DNA sequence: TGCGCCAGCAGCCAAGAAAACAGGGGAGTTGAAGCTTTCTTT.

Only a few counts were recorded for this clonotype. The gene calls are TRBV9 and TRBJ2-7; D gene ambiguous. The CDR3 loop spans 12 amino acids. Germline-derived CDR1 and CDR2 are SGDLS and YYNGEE. Trimming removed 1 base at V and 6 bases at J, with 8 bases between. CDR3 nucleotides: TGTGCCAGCAGCGTATCCGGTGGCGAGCAGTACTTC. It yields the protein CASSVSGGEQYF.

J is TRBJ2-5 and V is TRBV4-1; D may be TRBD2 (6 bases). The CDR3 sequence is 16 residues long. Germline CDR1 reads MGHRA; CDR2 reads YSYEKL. V lost 1 base and J lost 4, with 16 bases in between. CDR3 region: CASSQGEGEVGETQYF. CDR3 in DNA: TGCGCCAGCAGCCAAGGGGAAGGGGAGGTAGGAGAGACCCAGTACTTC.

The chain has TRBV2 and TRBJ1-2, with a weak D call TRBD1 (5 bases). The CDR3 extends over 16 amino acids. Germline CDR1 SNHLY, CDR2 FYNNEI. Trimming cost V 6 bases and J 5 bases, with 22 bases left between them. This chain's CDR3 is CASSGGVGSSAYGYTF. For the CDR3, the DNA is TGTGCCAGCAGCGGAGGGGTAGGGAGTTCGGCGTATGGCTACACCTTC.

The chain uses TRBV24-1 and TRBJ2-7; D gene ambiguous. CDR3 length equals 14 residues. V was pared by 2 bases and J by 0 bases, with 7 bases between. The germline gives CDR1 KGHDR, CDR2 SFDVKD. CDR3 in DNA: TGTGCCACCAGTGATTCCAGGTTCTCCTACGAGCAGTACTTC. Translated, it gives CATSDSRFSYEQYF.

This clonotype was observed many times. The chain is built from TRBV28 and TRBJ1-2; no clear D. V was trimmed by 5 bases and J by 2 bases, leaving 12 bases between them. This CDR3 has 14 amino acids. Germline CDR1 MDHEN, CDR2 SYDVKM. For the CDR3, the DNA is TGTGCCAGCAGTCCCCTGCGAATAAACTATGGCTACACCTTC. Amino acids: CASSPLRINYGYTF.

This clonotype was detected ten times or more. This chain connects TRBV13 to TRBJ1-1, with a possible D match to TRBD1 (6 bases). Trimming stripped 3 bases from V and 0 bases from J, with 20 bases between. Germline-derived CDR1 and CDR2 are PRHDT and FYEKMQ (reference sequence). The CDR3 covers 18 residues. CDR3 DNA sequence: TGTGCCAGCAGCTTGTCTGAACTACAGGGTGGGGTGAACACTGAAGCTTTCTTT. It encodes CASSLSELQGGVNTEAFF.

The chain links TRBV6-5 to TRBJ1-2, with no clear D. With 3 bases removed from V and 6 bases from J, the gap between germline ends came to 8 bases. The CDR3 consists of 12 residues. Germline V gene data show CDR1 as MNHEY and CDR2 as SVGAGI. CDR3 sequence (DNA): TGTGCCAGCAGTTATAGTCGAGATGGCTACACCTTC. This translates into CASSYSRDGYTF.

V usage is TRBV6-1 and J usage is TRBJ2-2; 9 bases map to TRBD1. With 5 bases clipped from V and 4 bases from J, the junction kept 5 bases outside the gene matches. CDR3 length: 15 amino acids. Germline V gene data show CDR1 as MNHNS and CDR2 as SASEGT. CDR3 protein: CASSRGTGSTGELFF. DNA for the CDR3: TGTGCCAGCAGTAGGGGGACAGGGAGCACCGGGGAGCTGTTTTTT.

This clonotype has ten or more counts. The chain has TRBV6-2 or TRBV6-3 and TRBJ2-5; D is perhaps TRBD2 (6 bases). Germline values: CDR1 MNHEY, CDR2 SVGEGT. The V end was cut by 6 bases, the J end by 4 bases, with 12 bases between. CDR3 length equals 13 residues. The CDR3 nucleotides are TGTGCCAGCAGACACCAGGGAGGAGAGACCCAGTACTTC. Protein sequence: CASRHQGGETQYF.

The V gene is TRBV4-2, the J gene TRBJ2-5; perhaps TRBD2 as D (5 bases). Trimming pared 4 bases from V and 1 base from J, leaving 13 bases between. Germline V gene data show CDR1 as LGHNA and CDR2 as YNFKEQ. The CDR3 is 15 amino acids. The DNA of the CDR3 is TGTGCCAGCAGCCTAGAGGGAGTCTTCCAAGAGACCCAGTACTTC. It translates to CASSLEGVFQETQYF.